These T cell receptor beta chains were read from a single sample in a study of T cells in Graves' hyperthyroidism and ophthalmopathy. TCRdb re-called the multiplex PCR reads with MiXCR, one entry per CDR3 protein. The sample holds a few hundred thousand distinct CDR3 sequences, roughly 50% seen once. Sequencing input: peripheral blood or thyroid tissue (not recorded which). The source is a woman between 18 and 30 years old with Graves' hyperthyroidism. CDR3s include the opening cysteine and the closing phenylalanine or tryptophan. The order of the fields is clone size, V gene, D gene, J gene, CDR3 protein, CDR3 DNA. A D gene is named only where the DNA matches it firmly. Where a row states a size, it is once, few, many or the class of an expanded clone; other rows omit it.

abundance: -
v_gene: TRBV20-1
d_gene: -
j_gene: TRBJ1-1
CDR3aa: CSARSLSGLNTEAFF
CDR3nt: TGCAGTGCTAGATCCCTCAGCGGGCTGAACACTGAAGCTTTCTTT

abundance: many
v_gene: TRBV3-1
d_gene: TRBD2
j_gene: TRBJ2-7
CDR3aa: CASSHPGLGGDEQYF
CDR3nt: TGTGCCAGCAGCCACCCGGGACTGGGAGGGGACGAGCAGTACTTC

abundance: -
v_gene: TRBV10-3
d_gene: -
j_gene: TRBJ2-7
CDR3aa: CAISEEGATYNEQYF
CDR3nt: TGTGCCATCAGTGAAGAGGGAGCAACCTACAATGAGCAGTACTTC

abundance: many
v_gene: TRBV2
d_gene: -
j_gene: TRBJ1-5
CDR3aa: CASGRGLQPQHF
CDR3nt: TGTGCCAGCGGGCGGGGTTTACAGCCCCAGCATTTT

abundance: many
v_gene: TRBV5-4
d_gene: TRBD1
j_gene: TRBJ1-2
CDR3aa: CASSFRDRPATF
CDR3nt: TGTGCCAGCAGCTTCCGGGACAGGCCGGCAACCTTC

abundance: -
v_gene: TRBV7-3
d_gene: -
j_gene: TRBJ2-7
CDR3aa: CASSLTYGDTSYEQYF
CDR3nt: TGTGCCAGCAGCTTAACGTACGGGGACACTAGCTACGAGCAGTACTTC

abundance: many
v_gene: TRBV7-8
d_gene: TRBD1
j_gene: TRBJ2-5
CDR3aa: CASSSRRGQGTQYF
CDR3nt: TGTGCCAGCAGCTCGCGCAGGGGGCAAGGGACCCAGTACTTC

abundance: few
v_gene: TRBV20-1
d_gene: -
j_gene: TRBJ2-1
CDR3aa: CSARTNEQFF
CDR3nt: TGCAGTGCGAGGACAAATGAGCAGTTCTTC

abundance: many
v_gene: TRBV15
d_gene: -
j_gene: TRBJ2-5
CDR3aa: CATSRDQNNLKTQYF
CDR3nt: TGTGCCACCAGCAGAGATCAAAACAACTTAAAGACCCAGTACTTC

abundance: -
v_gene: TRBV30
d_gene: -
j_gene: TRBJ1-1
CDR3aa: CAWNQGFGTEAFF
CDR3nt: TGTGCCTGGAATCAGGGATTCGGAACTGAAGCTTTCTTT